One T cell receptor beta chain is described in this entry. Assay: immunoSEQ multiplex PCR; the TCRdb copy retains only in-frame clones and omits some. The table records fewer than 120,000 clones, about four fifths of them present only once. Per germline, CDR1 DFQATT and CDR2 SNEGSKA (reference sequence). The CDR3 has 14 residues. These data are taken from a study of blood T cell repertoires in COVID-19. J is TRBJ1-1 and V is TRBV20-1; possible D gene TRBD1, 5 bases. The TCR sequence derives from a woman aged 55 to 70 with acute or convalescent COVID-19. The sequencing sample was made of peripheral blood. CDR3 DNA sequence: TGCAGCGCAAGTTCCGGGGGGGAGAACACTGAAGCTTTCTTT. Translating it yields CSASSGGENTEAFF.